This T cell receptor beta chain was recovered during a study of T cells in pancreatic ductal adenocarcinoma. The selected patients with pancreatic ductal adenocarcinoma had surgery but no neoadjuvant therapy. Produced via immunoSEQ multiplex PCR; TCRdb's table is partial and in-frame only. Of approximately 11,000 clones listed, roughly 89% were seen once; the top ten hold roughly 18%. The receptor's source is a human donor with pancreatic ductal adenocarcinoma. Sequencing was performed on PBMCs.

DNA of the CDR3: TGTGCCAGCAGTACCCGAATTAGCGGGGGAAAGACCCAGTACTTC. Translating it yields CASSTRISGGKTQYF. The rearrangement uses TRBV7-9 and TRBJ2-5; 9 bases are shared with TRBD2. This CDR3 spans 15 amino acids. In germline, CDR1 is SEHNR, CDR2 FQNEAQ (reference sequence). V shed 6 bases, J shed 6 bases, and the junction held 11 bases outside the gene matches. Based on the CDR3 plus reference TRBV7-9 and TRBJ2-5, the full variable domain is DTGVSQNPRHKITKRGQNVTFRCDPISEHNRLYWYRQTLGQGPEFLTYFQNEAQLEKSRLLSDRFSAERPKGSFSTLEIQRTEQGDSAMYLCASSTRISGGKTQYFGPGTRLLVL.